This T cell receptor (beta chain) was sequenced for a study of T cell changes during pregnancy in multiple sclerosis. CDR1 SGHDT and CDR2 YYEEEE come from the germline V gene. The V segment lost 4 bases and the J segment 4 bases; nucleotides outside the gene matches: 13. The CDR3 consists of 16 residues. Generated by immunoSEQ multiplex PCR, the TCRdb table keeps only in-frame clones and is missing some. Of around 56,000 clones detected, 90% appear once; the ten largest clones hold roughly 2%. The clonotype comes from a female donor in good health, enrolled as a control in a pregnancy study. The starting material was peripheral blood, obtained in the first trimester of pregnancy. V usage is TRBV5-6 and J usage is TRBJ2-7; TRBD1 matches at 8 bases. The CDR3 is CASSKRTGQMRYEQYF. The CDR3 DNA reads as TGTGCCAGCAGCAAGAGGACAGGGCAGATGAGGTACGAGCAGTACTTC.